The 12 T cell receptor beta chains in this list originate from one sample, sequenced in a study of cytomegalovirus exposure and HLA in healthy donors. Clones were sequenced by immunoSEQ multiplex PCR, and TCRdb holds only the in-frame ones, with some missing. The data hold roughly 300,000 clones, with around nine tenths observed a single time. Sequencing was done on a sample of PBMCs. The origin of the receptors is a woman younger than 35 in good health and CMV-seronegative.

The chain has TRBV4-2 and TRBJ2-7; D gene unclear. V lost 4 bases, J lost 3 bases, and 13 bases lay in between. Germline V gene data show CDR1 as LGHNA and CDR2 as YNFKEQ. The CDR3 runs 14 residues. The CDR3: CASSPGTGSYEQYF. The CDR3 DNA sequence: TGTGCCAGCAGCCCCGGTACCGGTAGCTACGAGCAGTACTTC.

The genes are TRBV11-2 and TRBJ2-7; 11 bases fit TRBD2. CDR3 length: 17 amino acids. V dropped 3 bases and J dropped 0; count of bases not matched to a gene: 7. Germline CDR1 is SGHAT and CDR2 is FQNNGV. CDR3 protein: CASSFTGLAGSSYEQYF. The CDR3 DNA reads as TGTGCCAGCAGCTTTACCGGACTAGCGGGTAGCTCCTACGAGCAGTACTTC. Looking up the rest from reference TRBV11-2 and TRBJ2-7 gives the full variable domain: EAGVAQSPRYKIIEKRQSVAFWCNPISGHATLYWYQQILGQGPKLLIQFQNNGVVDDSQLPKDRFSAERLKGVDSTLKIQPAKLEDSAVYLCASSFTGLAGSSYEQYFGPGTRLTVT.

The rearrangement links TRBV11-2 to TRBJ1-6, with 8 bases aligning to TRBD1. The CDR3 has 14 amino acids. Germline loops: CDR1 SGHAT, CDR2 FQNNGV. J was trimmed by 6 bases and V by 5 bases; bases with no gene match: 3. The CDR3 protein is CASSLGQANSPLHF. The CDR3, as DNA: TGTGCCAGCAGCCTGGGACAGGCTAATTCACCCCTCCACTTT. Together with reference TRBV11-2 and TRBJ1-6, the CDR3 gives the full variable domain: EAGVAQSPRYKIIEKRQSVAFWCNPISGHATLYWYQQILGQGPKLLIQFQNNGVVDDSQLPKDRFSAERLKGVDSTLKIQPAKLEDSAVYLCASSLGQANSPLHFGNGTRLTVT.

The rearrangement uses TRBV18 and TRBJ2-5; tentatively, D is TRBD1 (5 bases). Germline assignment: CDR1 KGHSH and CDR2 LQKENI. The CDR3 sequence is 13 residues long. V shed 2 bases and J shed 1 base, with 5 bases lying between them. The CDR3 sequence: CASSPTGQETQYF. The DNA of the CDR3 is TGTGCCAGCTCACCAACAGGCCAAGAGACCCAGTACTTC.

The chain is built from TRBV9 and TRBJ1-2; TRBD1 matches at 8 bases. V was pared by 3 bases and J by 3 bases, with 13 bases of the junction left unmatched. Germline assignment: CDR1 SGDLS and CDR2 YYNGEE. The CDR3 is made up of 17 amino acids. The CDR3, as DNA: TGTGCCAGCAGCGGCCCGTTTAGGGGACAGGACGACTATGGCTACACCTTC. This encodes CASSGPFRGQDDYGYTF.

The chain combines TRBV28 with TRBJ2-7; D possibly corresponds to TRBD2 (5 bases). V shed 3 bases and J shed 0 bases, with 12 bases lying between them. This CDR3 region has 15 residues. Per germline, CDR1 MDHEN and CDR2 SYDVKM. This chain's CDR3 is CASSFARELSYEQYF. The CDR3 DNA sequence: TGTGCCAGCAGTTTCGCCCGGGAACTCTCCTACGAGCAGTACTTC.

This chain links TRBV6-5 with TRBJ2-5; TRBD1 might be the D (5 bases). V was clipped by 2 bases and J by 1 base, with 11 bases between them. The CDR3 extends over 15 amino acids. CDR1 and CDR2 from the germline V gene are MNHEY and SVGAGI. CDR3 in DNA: TGTGCCAGCAGTTACGGGGCAGGAACCCAAGAGACCCAGTACTTC. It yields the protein CASSYGAGTQETQYF.

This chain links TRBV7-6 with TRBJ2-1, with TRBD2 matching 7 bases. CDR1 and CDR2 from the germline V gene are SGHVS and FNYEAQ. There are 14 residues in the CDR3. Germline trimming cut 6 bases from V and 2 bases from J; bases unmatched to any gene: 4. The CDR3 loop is CASRPSGTYNEQFF. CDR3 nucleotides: TGTGCCAGCAGACCTAGCGGAACCTACAATGAGCAGTTCTTC.

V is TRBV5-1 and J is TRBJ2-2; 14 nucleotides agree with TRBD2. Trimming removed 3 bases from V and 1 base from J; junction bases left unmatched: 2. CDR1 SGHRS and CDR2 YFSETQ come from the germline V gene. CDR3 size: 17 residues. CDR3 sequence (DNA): TGCGCCAGCAGCTCGGGACTAGCGGGAGAGAACACCGGGGAGCTGTTTTTT. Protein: CASSSGLAGENTGELFF.

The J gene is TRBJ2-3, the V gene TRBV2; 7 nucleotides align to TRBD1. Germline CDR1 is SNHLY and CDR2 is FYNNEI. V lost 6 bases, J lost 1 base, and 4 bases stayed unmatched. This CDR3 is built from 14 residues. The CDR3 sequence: CASSRDRGTDTQYF. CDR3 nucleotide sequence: TGTGCCAGCAGCCGTGACAGGGGCACAGATACGCAGTATTTT.

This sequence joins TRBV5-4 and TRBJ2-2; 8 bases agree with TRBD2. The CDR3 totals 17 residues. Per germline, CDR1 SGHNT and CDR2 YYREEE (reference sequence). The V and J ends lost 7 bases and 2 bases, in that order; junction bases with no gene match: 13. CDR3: CASHSGAGGPNTGELFF. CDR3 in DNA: TGTGCCAGCCACTCGGGTGCGGGAGGTCCAAACACCGGGGAGCTGTTTTTT.

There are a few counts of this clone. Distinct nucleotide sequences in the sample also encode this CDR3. The CDR3 is CASSPGRGYGYTF. The CDR3 DNA is TGTGCCAGCAGCCCAGGGAGGGGCTATGGCTACACCTTC. V usage is TRBV27 and J usage is TRBJ1-2, with D perhaps matching TRBD1 (5 bases). Germline V lookup: CDR1 MNHEY, CDR2 SMNVEV (reference sequence). This CDR3 has 13 amino acids. Trimming left V 6 bases short and J 4 bases short, with 12 bases between.